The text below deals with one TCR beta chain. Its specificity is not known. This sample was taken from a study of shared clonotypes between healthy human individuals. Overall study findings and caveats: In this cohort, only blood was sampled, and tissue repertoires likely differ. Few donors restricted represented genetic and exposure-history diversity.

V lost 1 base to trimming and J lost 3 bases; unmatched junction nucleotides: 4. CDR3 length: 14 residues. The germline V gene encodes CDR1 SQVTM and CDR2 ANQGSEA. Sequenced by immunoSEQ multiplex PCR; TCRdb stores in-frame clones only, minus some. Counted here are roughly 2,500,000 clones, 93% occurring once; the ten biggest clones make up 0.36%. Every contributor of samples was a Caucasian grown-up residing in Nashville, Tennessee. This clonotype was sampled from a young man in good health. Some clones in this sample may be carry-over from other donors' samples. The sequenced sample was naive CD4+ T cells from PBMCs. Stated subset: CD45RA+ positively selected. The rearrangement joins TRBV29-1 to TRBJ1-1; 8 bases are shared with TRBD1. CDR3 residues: CSVEGGRGHTEAFF. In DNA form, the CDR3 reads TGCAGCGTTGAAGGAGGCAGGGGGCACACTGAAGCTTTCTTT.